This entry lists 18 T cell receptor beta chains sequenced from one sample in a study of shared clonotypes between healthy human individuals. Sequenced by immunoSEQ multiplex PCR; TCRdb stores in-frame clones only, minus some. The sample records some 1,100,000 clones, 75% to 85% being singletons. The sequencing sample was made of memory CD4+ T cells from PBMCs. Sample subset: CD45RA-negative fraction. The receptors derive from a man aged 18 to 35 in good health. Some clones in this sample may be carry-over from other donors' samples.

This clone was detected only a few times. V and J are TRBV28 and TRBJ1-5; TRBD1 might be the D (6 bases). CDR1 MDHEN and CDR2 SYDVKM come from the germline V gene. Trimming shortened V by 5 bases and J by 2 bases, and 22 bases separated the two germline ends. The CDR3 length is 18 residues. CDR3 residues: CASSQLRQGFGGNQPQHF. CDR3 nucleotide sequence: TGTGCCAGCAGTCAACTCCGGCAGGGGTTCGGAGGCAATCAGCCCCAGCATTTT.

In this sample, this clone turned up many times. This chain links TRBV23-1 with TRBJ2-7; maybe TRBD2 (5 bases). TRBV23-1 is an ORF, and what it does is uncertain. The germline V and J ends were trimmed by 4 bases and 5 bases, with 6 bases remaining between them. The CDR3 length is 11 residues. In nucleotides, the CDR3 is TGCGCCAGCAGTCTCGGGAACGAGCAGTACTTC. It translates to CASSLGNEQYF.

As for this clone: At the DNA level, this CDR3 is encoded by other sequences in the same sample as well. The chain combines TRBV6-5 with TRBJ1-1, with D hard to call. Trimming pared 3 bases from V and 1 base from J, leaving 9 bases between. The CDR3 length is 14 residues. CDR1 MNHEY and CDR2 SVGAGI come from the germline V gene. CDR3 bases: TGTGCCAGCAGTTATTACAGAGGGAACACTGAAGCTTTCTTT. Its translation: CASSYYRGNTEAFF.

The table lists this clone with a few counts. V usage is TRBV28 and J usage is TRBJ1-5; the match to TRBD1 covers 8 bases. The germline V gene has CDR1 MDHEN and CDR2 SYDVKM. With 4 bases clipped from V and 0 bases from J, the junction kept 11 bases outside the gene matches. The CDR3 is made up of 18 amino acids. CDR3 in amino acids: CASSSGGQGGYSNQPQHF. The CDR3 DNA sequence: TGTGCCAGCAGTTCGGGTGGACAGGGAGGCTATAGCAATCAGCCCCAGCATTTT.

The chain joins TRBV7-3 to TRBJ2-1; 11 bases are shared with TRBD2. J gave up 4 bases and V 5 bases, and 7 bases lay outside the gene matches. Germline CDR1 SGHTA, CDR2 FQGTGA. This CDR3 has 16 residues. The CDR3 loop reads CASSPTSGAGYNEQFF. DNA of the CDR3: TGTGCCAGCAGCCCGACTAGCGGGGCAGGTTACAATGAGCAGTTCTTC.

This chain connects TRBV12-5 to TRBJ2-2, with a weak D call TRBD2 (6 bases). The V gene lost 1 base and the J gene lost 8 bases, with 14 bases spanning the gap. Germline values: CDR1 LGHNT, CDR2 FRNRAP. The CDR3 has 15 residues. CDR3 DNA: TGTGCTAGTGGTTTGGATGTACCCGGAGGGGGGGAGCTGTTTTTT. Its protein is CASGLDVPGGGELFF. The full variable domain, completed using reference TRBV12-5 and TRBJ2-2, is DARVTQTPRHKVTEMGQEVTMRCQPILGHNTVFWYRQTMMQGLELLAYFRNRAPLDDSGMPKDRFSAEMPDATLATLKIQPSEPRDSAVYFCASGLDVPGGGELFFGEGSRLTVL.

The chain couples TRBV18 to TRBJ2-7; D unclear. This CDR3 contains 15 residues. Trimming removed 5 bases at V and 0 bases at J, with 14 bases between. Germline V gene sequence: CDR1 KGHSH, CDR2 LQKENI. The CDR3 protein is CASSIATVASYEQYF. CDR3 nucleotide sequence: TGTGCCAGCTCAATCGCAACAGTAGCCTCCTACGAGCAGTACTTC.

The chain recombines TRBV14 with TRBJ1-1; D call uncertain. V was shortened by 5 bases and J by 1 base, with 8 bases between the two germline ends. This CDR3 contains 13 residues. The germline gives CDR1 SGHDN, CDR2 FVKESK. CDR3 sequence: CASSVGENTEAFF. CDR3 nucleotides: TGTGCCAGCAGCGTTGGGGAGAACACTGAAGCTTTCTTT. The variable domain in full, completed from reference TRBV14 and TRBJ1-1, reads EAGVTQFPSHSVIEKGQTVTLRCDPISGHDNLYWYRRVMGKEIKFLLHFVKESKQDESGMPNNRFLAERTGGTYSTLKVQPAELEDSGVYFCASSVGENTEAFFGQGTRLTVV.

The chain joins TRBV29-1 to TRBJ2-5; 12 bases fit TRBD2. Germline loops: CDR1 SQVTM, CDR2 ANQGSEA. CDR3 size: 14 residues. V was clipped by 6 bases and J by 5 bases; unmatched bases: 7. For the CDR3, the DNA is TGCAGCGTAGGGACTAGCGGGCGTTGGGAGACCCAGTACTTC. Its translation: CSVGTSGRWETQYF.

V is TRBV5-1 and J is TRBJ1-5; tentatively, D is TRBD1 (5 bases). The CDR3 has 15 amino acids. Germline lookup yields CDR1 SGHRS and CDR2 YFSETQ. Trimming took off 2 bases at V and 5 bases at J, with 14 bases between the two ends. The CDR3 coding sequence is TGCGCCAGCAGCTTAGACAGCCCAATCGATCAGCCCCAGCATTTT. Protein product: CASSLDSPIDQPQHF. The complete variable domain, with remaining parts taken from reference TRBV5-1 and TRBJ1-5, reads KAGVTQTPRYLIKTRGQQVTLSCSPISGHRSVSWYQQTPGQGLQFLFEYFSETQRNKGNFPGRFSGRQFSNSRSEMNVSTLELGDSALYLCASSLDSPIDQPQHFGDGTRLSIL.

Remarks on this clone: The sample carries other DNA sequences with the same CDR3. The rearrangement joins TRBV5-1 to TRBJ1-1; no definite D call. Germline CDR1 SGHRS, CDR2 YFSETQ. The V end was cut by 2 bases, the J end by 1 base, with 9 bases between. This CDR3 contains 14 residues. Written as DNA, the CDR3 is TGCGCCAGCAGCTTAGGGCGGACGAACACTGAAGCTTTCTTT. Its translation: CASSLGRTNTEAFF. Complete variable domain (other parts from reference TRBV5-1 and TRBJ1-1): KAGVTQTPRYLIKTRGQQVTLSCSPISGHRSVSWYQQTPGQGLQFLFEYFSETQRNKGNFPGRFSGRQFSNSRSEMNVSTLELGDSALYLCASSLGRTNTEAFFGQGTRLTVV.

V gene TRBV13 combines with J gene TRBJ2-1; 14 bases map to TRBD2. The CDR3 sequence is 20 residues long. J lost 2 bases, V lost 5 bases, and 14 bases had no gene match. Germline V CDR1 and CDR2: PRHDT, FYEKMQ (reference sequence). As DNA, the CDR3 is TGTGCCAGCAGCCAAATCACTCCGGGACTAGCGGGAGAAGCCTACAATGAGCAGTTCTTC. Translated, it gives CASSQITPGLAGEAYNEQFF.

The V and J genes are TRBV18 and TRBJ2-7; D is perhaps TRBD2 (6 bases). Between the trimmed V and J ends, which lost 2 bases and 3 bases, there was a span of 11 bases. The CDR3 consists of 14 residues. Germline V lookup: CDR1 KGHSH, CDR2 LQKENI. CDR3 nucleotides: TGTGCCAGCTCACCAGCCTTAGCGGTCTACGAGCAGTACTTC. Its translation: CASSPALAVYEQYF.

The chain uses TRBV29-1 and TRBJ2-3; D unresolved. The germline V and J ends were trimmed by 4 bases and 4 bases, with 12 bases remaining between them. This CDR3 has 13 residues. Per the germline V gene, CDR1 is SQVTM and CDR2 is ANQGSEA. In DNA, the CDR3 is TGCAGCGTTGGCCTTAAATACTCAGATACGCAGTATTTT. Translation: CSVGLKYSDTQYF.

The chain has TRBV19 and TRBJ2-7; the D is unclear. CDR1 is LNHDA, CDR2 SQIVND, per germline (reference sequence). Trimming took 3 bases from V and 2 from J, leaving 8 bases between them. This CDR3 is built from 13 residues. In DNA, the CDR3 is TGTGCCAGTAGTATCGGGCAGGCCTACGAGCAGTACTTC. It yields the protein CASSIGQAYEQYF.

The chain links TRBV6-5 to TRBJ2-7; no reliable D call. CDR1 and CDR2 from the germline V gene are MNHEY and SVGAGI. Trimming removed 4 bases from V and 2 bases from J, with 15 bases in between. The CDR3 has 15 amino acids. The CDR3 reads CASSSWDRGAYEQYF. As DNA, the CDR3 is TGTGCCAGCAGTTCATGGGATCGTGGGGCCTACGAGCAGTACTTC.

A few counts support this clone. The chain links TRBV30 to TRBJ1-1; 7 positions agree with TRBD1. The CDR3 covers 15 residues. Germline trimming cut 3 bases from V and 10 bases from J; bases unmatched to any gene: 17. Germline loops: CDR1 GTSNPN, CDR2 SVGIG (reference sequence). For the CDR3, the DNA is TGTGCCTGGAGATATCCTAACTTCCGGGACAGTGTAGCTTTCTTT. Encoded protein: CAWRYPNFRDSVAFF.

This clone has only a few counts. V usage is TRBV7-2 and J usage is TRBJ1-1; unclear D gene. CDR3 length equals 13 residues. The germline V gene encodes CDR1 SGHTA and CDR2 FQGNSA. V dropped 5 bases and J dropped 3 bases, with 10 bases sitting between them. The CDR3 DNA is TGTGCCAGCAGCCAAGGAGGGTACACTGAAGCTTTCTTT. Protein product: CASSQGGYTEAFF. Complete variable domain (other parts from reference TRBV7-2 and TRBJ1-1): GAGVSQSPSNKVTEKGKDVELRCDPISGHTALYWYRQSLGQGLEFLIYFQGNSAPDKSGLPSDRFSAERTGGSVSTLTIQRTQQEDSAVYLCASSQGGYTEAFFGQGTRLTVV.